This T cell receptor beta chain was sequenced for a study of identical twins. TCRdb reprocessed the 5' RACE reads with MiXCR, giving one entry per CDR3 protein. The sample lists 1.5 million to 2 million distinct CDR3 sequences, more than 30% seen once, with under 0.35% in the top ten. Overall study results and limits: There is a chance that invariant MAIT and iNKT cells partially muddied zero-insertion analyses. Researchers reported weaker excess twin sharing in beta out-of-frame sequences. The models gave estimates that fell short of the out-of-frame TCR alpha sharing seen in monozygotic twins. Interpretation of the results relied on cross-sectional statistical analysis and not on following the same donors.

This clonotype was found a few times. Its cognate antigen is unknown. Germline trimming cut 4 bases from V and 2 bases from J; bases unmatched to any gene: 11. In germline, CDR1 is MDHEN, CDR2 SYDVKM. The CDR3 contains 17 residues. The source material was cord blood. The rearrangement joins TRBV28 to TRBJ2-7; 10 bases match TRBD1. The TCR comes from a newborn girl in good health. CDR3 amino acids: CASSSTRGTGDPYEQYF. In DNA form, the CDR3 reads TGTGCCAGCAGTTCCACCCGAGGGACAGGGGATCCCTACGAGCAGTACTTC.